This TCR beta chain was documented in a study of T cell repertoires in cytomegalovirus infection. About the research overall: Recently described HLA-C-restricted plus well-studied HLA-B-restricted CMV epitopes were used. Public TCR beta signatures indicated both CMV infection and matching HLA type.

Trimming took 2 bases from V and 3 from J; bases not matched to a gene: 4. The CDR3 extends over 15 amino acids. Per the germline V gene, CDR1 is MNHNS and CDR2 is SASEGT. General observations from the study: The study identified carriers of CMV plus the relevant HLA from cumulative public TCR beta family frequency. Predominance within the ex vivo response was attributable to HLA-C-restricted CMV-specific TCR beta clonotypes.

Comment on this clonotype: Its target is unknown.

TCRdb re-called the reads with MiXCR, one entry per CDR3 protein. The sample lists about 830,000 distinct CDR3 sequences, approximately 30% occurring once. The gene calls are TRBV6-1 and TRBJ1-1; 9 bases are a match to TRBD1. The sequencing here drew on cultured CD8+ T cells from PBMCs, taken from culture after CMV antigen stimulation. The TCR originated in a human donor in good health (CMV status not recorded). Some clones in this sample may be carry-over from other donors' samples. For the CDR3, the DNA is TGTGCCAGCAGTGAACCCGGACAGGGGTACACTGAAGCTTTCTTT. Translation: CASSEPGQGYTEAFF.